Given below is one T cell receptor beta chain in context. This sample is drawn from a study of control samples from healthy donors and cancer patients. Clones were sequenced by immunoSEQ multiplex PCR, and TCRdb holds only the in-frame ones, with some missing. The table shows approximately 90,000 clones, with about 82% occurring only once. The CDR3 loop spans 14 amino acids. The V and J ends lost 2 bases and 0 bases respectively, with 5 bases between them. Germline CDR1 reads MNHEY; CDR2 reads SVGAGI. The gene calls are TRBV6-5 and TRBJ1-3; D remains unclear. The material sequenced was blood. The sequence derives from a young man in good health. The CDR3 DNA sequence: TGTGCCAGCAGTTACGACCCCTCTGGAAACACCATATATTTT. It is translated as CASSYDPSGNTIYF.